What follows describes a single TCR beta chain. This clonotype was found a few times. Its antigen is unknown. No much larger clone is present one base from it, and per-base qualities are unavailable. This record comes from a study of CD8 T cells in ankylosing spondylitis (TCRdb year 2017). Study-level background: The study set out to find disease-linked TCR variants by profiling T cell receptor beta repertoires in ankylosing spondylitis patients and healthy donors. The whole study cohort included over a hundred healthy donors and about two dozen ankylosing spondylitis patients. Samples of peripheral blood were taken, and for ankylosing spondylitis patients, synovial fluid was collected as well.

Study-level results and caveats: Blood from ankylosing spondylitis patients appeared to be characterized by a TCR beta motif composed of under 10 highly homologous amino acid variants. Some motif variants had previously been reported in the synovial fluid and blood of reactive arthritis patients, which suggests shared mechanisms of disease initiation. In peripheral blood, the disease-linked clones were found at relatively low frequencies and had a CD8+ phenotype. According to the report, matched synovial fluid samples from ankylosing spondylitis patients were significantly enriched for the disease-linked clones.

Synovial fluid samples were paired with blood samples taken from the same ankylosing spondylitis patients. The listed sequencing device is Illumina HiSeq 2500. Quantitative 5'-RACE with molecular barcodes was used to prepare TCR beta libraries. As for how the authors treated the data: A new computational method, built on a probabilistic model of VDJ rearrangement, was used to identify disease-linked TCR variants. TCRdb reanalyzed the raw reads on its own, using fastp at Q25 for trimming and MiXCR for clone calling, and kept in-frame beta chains. Each CDR3 protein gets just one entry, which takes the most common genes and DNA from the rows behind it. TCRdb, rather than the study authors, made the V and J calls. The sample table shows 150,000 or so distinct CDR3 sequences, and roughly 30% are seen once. 4.5% to 6% of the sample lies in the top ten. Sequencing input: synovial fluid, either unsorted or a sorted T cell fraction (not recorded which). The sequence was collected from a male donor with ankylosing spondylitis.

In nucleotide form, the sequence is TGTGCCAGCCGGAGGTCCAACGATTGGAATGAGCAGTTCTTC. This sequence encodes CASRRSNDWNEQFF. The chain joins TRBV28 to TRBJ2-1; 5 matching bases give a weak D call of TRBD2. V loses 8 bases of germline sequence and J loses 7 bases, and the interval between the two ends is 18 bases. The CDR3 runs 14 amino acids, cysteine and phenylalanine included. Only the CDR3 DNA stays, 42 bases, in frame from base 1. As encoded in the germline V gene, CDR1 is MDHEN while CDR2 is SYDVKM.